This T cell receptor beta chain was found in a study of T-cell memory formation after mild COVID-19. A single record per CDR3 protein comes from TCRdb applying MiXCR to the 5' RACE reads. The table includes about 130,000 distinct CDR3 sequences, approximately 17% detected once. This clonotype was seen a few times. Sequenced input: PBMCs or a T cell subset sorted from them (not recorded which). This sequence was found in a man aged 18 to 35 who had mild COVID-19 (a few samples of this study predate the infection). Cell type and time point are not known.

CDR3 protein: CASSLSRTGREQYF. DNA of the CDR3: TGTGCCAGCAGCCTCTCTAGGACAGGGCGGGAGCAGTACTTC. The V and J genes are TRBV7-2 and TRBJ2-7; 8 bases match TRBD1. The length of the CDR3 is 14 residues. Germline CDR1 reads SGHTA; CDR2 reads FQGNSA. V dropped 5 bases and J dropped 7; count of bases not matched to a gene: 10.